Listed below are T cell receptor beta chains from one sample, sequenced in a study of shared clonotypes between healthy human individuals. Clones were sequenced by immunoSEQ multiplex PCR, and TCRdb holds only the in-frame ones, with some missing. The data contain about 680,000 clones, around 90% of them seen just once; the ten biggest clones take up roughly 24%. The sequencing input was naive CD8+ T cells sorted from blood. These TCRs come from a man under 40 in good health. Each CDR3 is given with its conserved first and last residue. Each record gives: clone size, D gene, V gene, J gene, CDR3 DNA, CDR3 protein. The D gene is left open where the match is weak. Clone size is given for some rows only: seen once, a few or many times, or a class if the clone is expanded.

clone_size: NA
d_call: NA
v_call: TRBV10-3
j_call: TRBJ2-1
cdr3_nt: TGTGCCGCGGCCAGCGATGAGCAGTTCTTC
cdr3_aa: CAAASDEQFF

clone_size: once
d_call: NA
v_call: TRBV9
j_call: TRBJ2-1
cdr3_nt: TGTGCCAGCAGCGTAGGGGCTAGCCAGAAGCAGTTCTTC
cdr3_aa: CASSVGASQKQFF

clone_size: NA
d_call: NA
v_call: TRBV5-5
j_call: TRBJ1-2
cdr3_nt: TGTGCCAGCAGCTTCCGGGTCACTAGAACCTATGGCTACACCTTC
cdr3_aa: CASSFRVTRTYGYTF

clone_size: NA
d_call: NA
v_call: TRBV29-1
j_call: TRBJ2-1
cdr3_nt: TGCAGCGTTGAAGGCGATCAGGGACCTCTCTACAATGAGCAGTTCTTC
cdr3_aa: CSVEGDQGPLYNEQFF

clone_size: NA
d_call: TRBD1
v_call: TRBV11-2
j_call: TRBJ2-3
cdr3_nt: TGTGCCAGCAGCGGAGACAGGGTTGGCACAGATACGCAGTATTTT
cdr3_aa: CASSGDRVGTDTQYF

clone_size: once
d_call: TRBD2
v_call: TRBV7-3
j_call: TRBJ2-1
cdr3_nt: TGTGCCAGCAGCACGGGACTAAGCTCCTACAATGAGCAGTTCTTC
cdr3_aa: CASSTGLSSYNEQFF

clone_size: NA
d_call: NA
v_call: TRBV13
j_call: TRBJ1-4
cdr3_nt: TGTGCCAGCAGGTCAACAGAGAATGAAAAACTGTTTTTT
cdr3_aa: CASRSTENEKLFF

clone_size: NA
d_call: NA
v_call: TRBV28
j_call: TRBJ1-1
cdr3_nt: TGTGCCAGCTCCTCTGTGGGGGGAAGTCCTGAAGCTTTCTTT
cdr3_aa: CASSSVGGSPEAFF

clone_size: NA
d_call: NA
v_call: TRBV27
j_call: TRBJ2-1
cdr3_nt: TGTGCCAGCAGTTTATCGAGAGGGGGACTCGAGTATGAGCAGTTCTTC
cdr3_aa: CASSLSRGGLEYEQFF

clone_size: NA
d_call: NA
v_call: TRBV5-1
j_call: TRBJ2-2
cdr3_nt: TGCGCCAGCAGCTTGCTCCGGGGGAACACCGGGGAGCTGTTTTTT
cdr3_aa: CASSLLRGNTGELFF

clone_size: NA
d_call: NA
v_call: TRBV6-5
j_call: TRBJ2-2
cdr3_nt: TGTGCCAGCCTCGGACTGGCGAACACCGGGGAGCTGTTTTTT
cdr3_aa: CASLGLANTGELFF